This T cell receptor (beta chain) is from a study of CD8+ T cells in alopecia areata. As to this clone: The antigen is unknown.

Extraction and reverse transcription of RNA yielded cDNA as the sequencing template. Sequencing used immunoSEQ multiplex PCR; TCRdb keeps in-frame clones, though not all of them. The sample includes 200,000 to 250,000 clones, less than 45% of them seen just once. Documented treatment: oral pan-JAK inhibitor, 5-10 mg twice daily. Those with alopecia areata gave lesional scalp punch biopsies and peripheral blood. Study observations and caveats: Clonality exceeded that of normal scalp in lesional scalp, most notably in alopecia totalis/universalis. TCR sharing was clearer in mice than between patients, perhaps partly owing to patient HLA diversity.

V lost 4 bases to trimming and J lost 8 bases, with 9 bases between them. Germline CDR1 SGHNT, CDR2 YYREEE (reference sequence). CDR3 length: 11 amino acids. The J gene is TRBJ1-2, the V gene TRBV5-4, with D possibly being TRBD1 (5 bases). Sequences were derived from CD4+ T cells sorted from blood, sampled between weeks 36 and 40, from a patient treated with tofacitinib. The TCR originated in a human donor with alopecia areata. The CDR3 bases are TGTGCCAGCAGCCGCTCAGGGGGCTACACCTTC. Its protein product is CASSRSGGYTF.